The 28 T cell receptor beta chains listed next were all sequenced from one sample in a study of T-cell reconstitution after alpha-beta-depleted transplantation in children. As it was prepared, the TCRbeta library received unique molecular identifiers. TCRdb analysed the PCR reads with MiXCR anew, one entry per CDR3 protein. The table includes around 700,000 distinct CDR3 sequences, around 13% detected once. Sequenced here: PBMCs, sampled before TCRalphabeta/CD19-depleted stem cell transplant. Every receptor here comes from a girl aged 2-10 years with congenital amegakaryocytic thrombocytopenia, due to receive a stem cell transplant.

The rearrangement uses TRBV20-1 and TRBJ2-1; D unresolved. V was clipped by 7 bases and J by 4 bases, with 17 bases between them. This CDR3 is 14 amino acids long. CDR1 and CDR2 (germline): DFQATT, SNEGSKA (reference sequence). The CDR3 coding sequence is TGCAGTGTCGACGTAACGGGCGGATACAATGAGCAGTTCTTC. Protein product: CSVDVTGGYNEQFF.

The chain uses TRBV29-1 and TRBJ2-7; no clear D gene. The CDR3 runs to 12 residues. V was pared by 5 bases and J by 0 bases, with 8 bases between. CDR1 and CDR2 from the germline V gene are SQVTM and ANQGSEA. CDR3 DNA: TGCAGCGTTTGCGAGAGCTCCTACGAGCAGTACTTC. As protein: CSVCESSYEQYF.

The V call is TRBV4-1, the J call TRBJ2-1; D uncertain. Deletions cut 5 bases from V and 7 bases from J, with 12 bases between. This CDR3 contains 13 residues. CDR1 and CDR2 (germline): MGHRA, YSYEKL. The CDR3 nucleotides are TGCGCCAGCAGCTACCCACTTGAAAATGAGCAGTTCTTC. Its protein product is CASSYPLENEQFF.

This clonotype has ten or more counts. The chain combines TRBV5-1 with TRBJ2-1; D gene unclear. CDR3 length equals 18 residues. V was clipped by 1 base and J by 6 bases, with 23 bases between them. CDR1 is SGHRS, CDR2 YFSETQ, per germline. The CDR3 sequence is CASSLFRSLLQTVNEQFF. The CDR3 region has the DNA TGCGCCAGCAGCTTGTTCAGAAGCCTCCTACAGACGGTCAATGAGCAGTTCTTC.

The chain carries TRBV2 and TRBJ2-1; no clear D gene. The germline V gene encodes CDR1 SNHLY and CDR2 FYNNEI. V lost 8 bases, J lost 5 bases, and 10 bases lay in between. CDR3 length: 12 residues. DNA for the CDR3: TGTGCCAGCTCCGAGCCGCACAATGAGCAGTTCTTC. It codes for CASSEPHNEQFF.

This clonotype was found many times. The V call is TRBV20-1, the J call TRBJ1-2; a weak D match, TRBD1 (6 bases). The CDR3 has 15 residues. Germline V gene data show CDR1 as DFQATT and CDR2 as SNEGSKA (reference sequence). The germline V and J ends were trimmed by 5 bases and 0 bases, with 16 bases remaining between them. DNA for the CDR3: TGCAGTGCTTCGCCCGGGGGCACAGCTAACTATGGCTACACCTTC. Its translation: CSASPGGTANYGYTF.

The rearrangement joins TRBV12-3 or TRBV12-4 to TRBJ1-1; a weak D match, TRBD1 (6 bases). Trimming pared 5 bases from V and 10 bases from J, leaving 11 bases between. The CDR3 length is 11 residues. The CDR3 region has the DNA TGTGCCAGCAGTGGGGAGGGGGGAGCTTTCTTT. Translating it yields CASSGEGGAFF.

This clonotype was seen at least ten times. CDR3 amino acids: CASSNRGSYNEQFF. CDR3 DNA: TGTGCCAGTAGTAACAGGGGCTCCTACAATGAGCAGTTCTTC. This chain links TRBV19 with TRBJ2-1, with 7 bases that match TRBD1. The CDR3 loop spans 14 amino acids. Germline V gene lookup returns CDR1 LNHDA and CDR2 SQIVND (reference sequence). V gave up 4 bases and J gave up 0 bases; unmatched junction bases: 0.

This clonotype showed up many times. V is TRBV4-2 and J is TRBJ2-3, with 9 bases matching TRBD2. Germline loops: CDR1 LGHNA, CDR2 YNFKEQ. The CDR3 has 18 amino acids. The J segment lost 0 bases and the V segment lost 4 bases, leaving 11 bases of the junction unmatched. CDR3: CASSPGLAERYSTDTQYF. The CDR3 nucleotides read TGTGCCAGCAGCCCGGGACTAGCAGAGCGTTATAGCACAGATACGCAGTATTTT.

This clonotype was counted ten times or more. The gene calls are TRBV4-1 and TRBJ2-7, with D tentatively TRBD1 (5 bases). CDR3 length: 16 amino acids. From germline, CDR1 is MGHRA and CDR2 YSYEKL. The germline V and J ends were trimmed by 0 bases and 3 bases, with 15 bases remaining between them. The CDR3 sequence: CASSQDRFRANYEQYF. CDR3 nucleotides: TGCGCCAGCAGCCAAGATCGTTTCAGGGCAAACTACGAGCAGTACTTC.

This CDR3 is CASSLDPAGGGEDTQYF. CDR3 in DNA: TGTGCCAGCAGCTTAGATCCTGCGGGAGGTGGGGAAGATACGCAGTATTTT. This sequence joins TRBV11-2 and TRBJ2-3; TRBD2 matches at 8 bases. The junction had 10 bases not matched to a gene; V was cut back by 0 bases and J by 5 bases. Germline CDR1 is SGHAT and CDR2 is FQNNGV. There are 17 residues in the CDR3.

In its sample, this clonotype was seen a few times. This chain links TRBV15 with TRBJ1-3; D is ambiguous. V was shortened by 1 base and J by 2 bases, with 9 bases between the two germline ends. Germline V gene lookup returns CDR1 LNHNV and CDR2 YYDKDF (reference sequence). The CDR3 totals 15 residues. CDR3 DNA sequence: TGTGCCACCAGCAGAGTCCCCCAGACTGGAAACACCATATATTTT. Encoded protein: CATSRVPQTGNTIYF.

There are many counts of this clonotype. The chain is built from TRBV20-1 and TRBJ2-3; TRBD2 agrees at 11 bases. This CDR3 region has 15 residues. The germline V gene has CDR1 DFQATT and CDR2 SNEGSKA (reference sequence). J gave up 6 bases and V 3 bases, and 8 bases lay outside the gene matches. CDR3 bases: TGCAGTGCTAGCGGTGCTAGCGGGGGGTGGGATACGCAGTATTTT. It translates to CSASGASGGWDTQYF.

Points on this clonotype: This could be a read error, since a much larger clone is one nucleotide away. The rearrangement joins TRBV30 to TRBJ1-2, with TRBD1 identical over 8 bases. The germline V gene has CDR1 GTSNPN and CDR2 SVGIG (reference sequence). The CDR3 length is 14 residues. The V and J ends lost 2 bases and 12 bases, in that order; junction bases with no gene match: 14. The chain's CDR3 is CAWSPAGQGFGDTF. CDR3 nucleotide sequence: TGTGCCTGGAGTCCCGCCGGACAGGGTTTCGGCGACACCTTC.

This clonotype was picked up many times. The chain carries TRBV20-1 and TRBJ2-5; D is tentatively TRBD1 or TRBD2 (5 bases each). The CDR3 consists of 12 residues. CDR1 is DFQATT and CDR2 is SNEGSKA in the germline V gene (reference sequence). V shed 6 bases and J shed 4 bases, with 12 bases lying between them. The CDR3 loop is CSATGAGETQYF. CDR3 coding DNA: TGCAGTGCCACCGGGGCGGGAGAGACCCAGTACTTC.

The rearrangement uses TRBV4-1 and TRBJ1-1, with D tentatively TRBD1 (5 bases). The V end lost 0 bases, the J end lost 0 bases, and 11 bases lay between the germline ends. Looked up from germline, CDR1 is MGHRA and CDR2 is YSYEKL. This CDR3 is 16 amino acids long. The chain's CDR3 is CASSQDQGALNTEAFF. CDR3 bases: TGCGCCAGCAGCCAAGATCAAGGGGCGTTGAACACTGAAGCTTTCTTT.

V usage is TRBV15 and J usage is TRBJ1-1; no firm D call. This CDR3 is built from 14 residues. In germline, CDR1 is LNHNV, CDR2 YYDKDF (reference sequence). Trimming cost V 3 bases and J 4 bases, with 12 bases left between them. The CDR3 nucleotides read TGTGCCACCAGCAGGGGAGGTACAGCCACTGAAGCTTTCTTT. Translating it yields CATSRGGTATEAFF.

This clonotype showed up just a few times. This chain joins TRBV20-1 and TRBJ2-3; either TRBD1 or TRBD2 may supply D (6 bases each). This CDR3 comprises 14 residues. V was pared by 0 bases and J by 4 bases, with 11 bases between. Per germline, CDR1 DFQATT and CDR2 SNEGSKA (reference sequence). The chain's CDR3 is CSARDRGGADTQYF. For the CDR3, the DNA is TGCAGTGCTAGAGACAGGGGAGGCGCAGATACGCAGTATTTT.

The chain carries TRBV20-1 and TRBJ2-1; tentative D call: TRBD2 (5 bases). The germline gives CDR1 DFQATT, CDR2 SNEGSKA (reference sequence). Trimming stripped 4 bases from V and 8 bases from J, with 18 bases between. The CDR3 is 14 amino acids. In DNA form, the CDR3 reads TGCAGTGCTATAGTTCTAGCCCGTTCCGATGAGCAGTTCTTC. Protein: CSAIVLARSDEQFF.

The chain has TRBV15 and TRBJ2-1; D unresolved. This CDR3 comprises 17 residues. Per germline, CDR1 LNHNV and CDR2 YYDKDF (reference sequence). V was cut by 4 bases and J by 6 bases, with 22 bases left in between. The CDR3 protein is CATSKMGRATPSNEQFF. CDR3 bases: TGTGCCACCAGCAAGATGGGTCGGGCAACGCCAAGCAATGAGCAGTTCTTC.

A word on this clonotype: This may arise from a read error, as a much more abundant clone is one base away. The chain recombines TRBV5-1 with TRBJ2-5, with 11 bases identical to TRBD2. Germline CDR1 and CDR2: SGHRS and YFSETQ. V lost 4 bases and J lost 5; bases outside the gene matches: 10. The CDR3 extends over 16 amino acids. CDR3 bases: TGCGCCAGCAGCATGGAACTAGCGGGAGTAGCGGAGACCCAGTACTTC. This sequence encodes CASSMELAGVAETQYF.

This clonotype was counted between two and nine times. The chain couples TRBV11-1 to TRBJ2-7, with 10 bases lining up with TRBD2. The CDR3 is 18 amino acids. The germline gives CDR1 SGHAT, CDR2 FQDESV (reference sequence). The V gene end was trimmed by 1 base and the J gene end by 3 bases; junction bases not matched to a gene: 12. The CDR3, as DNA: TGTGCCAGCAGCTTAGTTCGGGCTAGCGGGAGAGGCAACTACGAGCAGTACTTC. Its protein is CASSLVRASGRGNYEQYF. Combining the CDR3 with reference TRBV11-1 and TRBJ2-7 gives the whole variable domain EAEVAQSPRYKITEKSQAVAFWCDPISGHATLYWYRQILGQGPELLVQFQDESVVDDSQLPKDRFSAERLKGVDSTLKIQPAELGDSAMYLCASSLVRASGRGNYEQYFGPGTRLTVT.

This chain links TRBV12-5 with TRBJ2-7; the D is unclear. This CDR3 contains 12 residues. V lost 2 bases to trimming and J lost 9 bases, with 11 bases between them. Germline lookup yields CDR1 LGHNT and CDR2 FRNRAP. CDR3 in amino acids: CASGLLLRGQYF. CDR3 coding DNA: TGTGCTAGTGGTTTGTTGCTACGAGGGCAGTACTTC.

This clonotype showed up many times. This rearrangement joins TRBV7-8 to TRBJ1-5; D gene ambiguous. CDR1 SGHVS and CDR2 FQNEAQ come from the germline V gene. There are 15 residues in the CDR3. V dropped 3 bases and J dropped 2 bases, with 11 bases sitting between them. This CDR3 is CASSLLGGGNQPQHF. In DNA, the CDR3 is TGTGCCAGCAGCTTGTTGGGTGGTGGCAATCAGCCCCAGCATTTT.

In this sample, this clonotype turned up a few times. CDR3 DNA: TGTGCCAGCAGCTCACGACGGGGGGACACCGGGGAGCTGTTTTTT. Its translation is CASSSRRGDTGELFF. The chain links TRBV5-5 to TRBJ2-2; TRBD2 matches at 7 bases. J gave up 3 bases and V 3 bases, and 5 bases lay outside the gene matches. The CDR3 runs to 15 residues. Germline CDR1 and CDR2: SGHKS and YYEKEE (reference sequence).

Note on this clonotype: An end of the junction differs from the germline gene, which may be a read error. CDR3 coding DNA: TGTGCCAGCAGCATGCGGGAATATGGCGACACCTTC. Translated: CASSMREYGDTF. V gene TRBV5-5 combines with J gene TRBJ1-2, with no clear D. The CDR3 is 12 residues long. CDR1 and CDR2 (germline): SGHKS, YYEKEE (reference sequence).

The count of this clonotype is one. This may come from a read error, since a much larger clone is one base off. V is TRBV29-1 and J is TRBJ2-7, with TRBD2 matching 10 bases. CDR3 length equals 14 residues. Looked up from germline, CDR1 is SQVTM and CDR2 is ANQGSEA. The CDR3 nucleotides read TGCAGCGTTTTAGGACTAGCGGCCTTTGACGAGCCGTACTTC. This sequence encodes CSVLGLAAFDEPYF.

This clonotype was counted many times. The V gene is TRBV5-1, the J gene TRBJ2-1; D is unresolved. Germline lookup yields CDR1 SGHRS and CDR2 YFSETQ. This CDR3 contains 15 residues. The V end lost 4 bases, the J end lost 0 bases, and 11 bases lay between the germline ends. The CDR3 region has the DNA TGCGCCAGCAGCCCTTCTAGTAGCTCCTACAATGAGCAGTTCTTC. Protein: CASSPSSSSYNEQFF.